The source of this TCR beta chain is a study of spatial heterogeneity in lung cancer (dated by TCRdb to 2018 to 2020). Looking at the study overall: Beta-chain transcripts were consistently detected in greater numbers than alpha-chain transcripts, which likely reflected higher beta-chain transcript abundance. In the raw uncorrected reads, each unique combination of TCR and UMI appeared more than ten times on average. Both alpha and beta chains were TCR-sequenced in samples taken at surgery, namely 220 tumor regions, fewer than 85 matched nontumor lung samples and 45 to 60 PBMC samples. In non-small cell lung cancer, the study made a quantitative comparison of TCR alpha and beta repertoires among multiple tumor regions, matched nontumor lung and blood. In tumor regions, TCR transcript counts showed a strong correlation with a T cell transcriptional module score from matched bulk RNA-seq. The study linked features of the TCR repertoire to counts of nonsynonymous mutations, which were determined by whole-exome sequencing of tumor tissue.

The library was generated by 5' RACE. The instrument was a NextSeq 500. To allow correction of PCR and sequencing errors, the TCR library protocol tagged every TCR cDNA molecule with a unique molecular identifier. The authors' pipeline ran thus. TCR identification, UMI-based error correction and CDR3 extraction were performed with Decombinator tools. Expanded TCRs were defined as those above a frequency of 2 per 1,000, corresponding to the top 1% of the tumor frequency distribution. Expanded tumor TCRs were classed as regional if statistically deemed absent (corrected P<0.05) from at least one tumor region, otherwise ubiquitous. Each repertoire was subsampled 100 times to 5,000 TCRs, after which Renyi diversity was computed with the R vegan package. To build CDR3 similarity networks, amino acid triplet string-kernel similarity was used, and CDR3s were connected when their pairwise similarity was above 0.82. TCRdb reprocessed the public reads (quality trimming at Q25 with fastp, clone calling with MiXCR) and kept in-frame beta chains. Entries are consolidated by CDR3 protein sequence, retaining the most common genes and DNA. Here the V and J calls rest on TCRdb's processing, not on the authors' analysis. Recorded for this sample are around 11,000 distinct CDR3 sequences; around 10% of them occurred a single time. Clones ranked in the top ten supply about 12% of the sample.

From the cysteine through the phenylalanine, the CDR3 covers 13 amino acids. Only CDR3 DNA remains: 39 bases, in frame from the first base. V is clipped by 8 bases and J by 4 bases, and the sequence between their germline boundaries is 14 bases long. From a lookup of the germline V gene (reference sequence), CDR1 and CDR2 are LGHDT and YNNKEL. This clonotype was picked up a small number of times. Its target antigen remains unknown. No much larger clonotype is one base removed from it; base qualities were not supplied. Interpreted using the paper, the time point label stands for: sample taken at primary tumor resection. The donors were around 69 patients from the lung TRACERx cohort who had early-stage, untreated non-small cell lung cancer. Whole RNA extracted from tumor and nontumor lung tissue, or from cryopreserved PBMC samples, was used for TCR sequencing without cell sorting. Only patients with enough RNA available from two or more tumor regions were chosen for TCR sequencing. Before being selected, tumor and adjacent nontumor lung specimens were reviewed by a lung pathologist.

Here is what the overall study found, with its caveats: The tumor nonsynonymous mutation count correlated with the number of expanded alpha and beta TCRs within the tumor. Additional single-cell paired TCR alpha and beta sequencing was considered necessary to confirm, at a functional level, the hypothesis that regional TCRs recognize regional mutations. The count of ubiquitous expanded TCRs correlated with the count of ubiquitous nonsynonymous mutations, and the count of regional expanded TCRs correlated with the count of regional nonsynonymous mutations. Estimated TCR-seq coverage of tumor T cells was only approximately 7.4% for alpha chains and about 12% for beta chains.

This clonotype was sampled from a female donor with early-stage non-small cell lung cancer. The sequencing here drew on lung tumor tissue, taken at surgery. The chain links TRBV3-1 with TRBJ1-2, with a tentative D gene TRBD1 over 6 matching bases. The DNA sequence is as follows: TGTGCCAGCCAGATGGGACAAAGCTATGGCTACACCTTC. It is translated as CASQMGQSYGYTF.